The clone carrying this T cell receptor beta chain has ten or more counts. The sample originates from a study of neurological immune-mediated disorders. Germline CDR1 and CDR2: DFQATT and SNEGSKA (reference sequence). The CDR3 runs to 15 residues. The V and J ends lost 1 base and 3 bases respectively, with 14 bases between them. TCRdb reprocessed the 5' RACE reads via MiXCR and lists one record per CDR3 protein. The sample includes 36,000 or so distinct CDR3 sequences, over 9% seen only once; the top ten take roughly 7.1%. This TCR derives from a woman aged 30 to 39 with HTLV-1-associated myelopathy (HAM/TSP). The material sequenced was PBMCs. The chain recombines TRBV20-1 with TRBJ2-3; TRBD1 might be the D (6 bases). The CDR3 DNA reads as TGCAGTGCTAGAGGTGGGGGCCGAGTGACAGATACGCAGTATTTT. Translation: CSARGGGRVTDTQYF.